The clone carrying this TCR beta chain was counted between two and nine times. Antigen: not known. The data derive from a study of blood T cells in healthy people across ages. Study outcomes and limitations: The study found more naive CD4+ cells and higher diversity in long-lived than aged donors. Expanded clonotype changes were possibly confounded by unknown donor CMV status. With age, beta diversity per million T cells declined roughly linearly, significantly by 40. It was held that the diversity estimates obtained from one million T cells were underestimates.

Per germline, CDR1 WSHSY and CDR2 SAAADI. This CDR3 has 13 residues. Trimming removed 11 bases from V and 2 bases from J, with 14 bases in between. Through a sample-barcoded 5' primer and a J-beta primer mix, a second PCR was run for roughly 6 to 11 cycles. Each CDR3 protein gets one entry after TCRdb re-called the 5' RACE reads with MiXCR. The sample shows about 670,000 distinct CDR3 sequences, roughly half of them seen only once. The chain combines TRBV10-2 with TRBJ2-3, with a tentative D call TRBD2 (5 bases). The TCR originated in an elderly woman in good health. The source material was blood. CDR3 sequence reads: CAARTPLTDTQYF. CDR3 coding DNA: TGCGCCGCCCGGACTCCGCTCACAGATACGCAGTATTTT.